This T cell receptor beta chain comes out of a study of T cell responses to AZD1222 COVID-19 vaccine listed by TCRdb under 2021. General notes on the study: A total of approximately 240 trial participants underwent TCR sequencing, of whom some 200 had received two doses of AZD1222 and some 26 had received two doses of the MenACWY control vaccine. Trial participants were enrolled by age into 18-55, 56-69 and 70-plus year subgroups, with roughly 160, 29 and 62 TCR-sequenced participants respectively. Here is what the overall study found, with its caveats: Conclusions about previously exposed vaccinees are limited because only five to seven AZD1222 recipients were SARS-CoV-2 seropositive at baseline. Nearly half of unique spike-specific TCRs reportedly recognized epitopes outside regions mutated in the B.1.351 and B.1.1.7 variants. The 56-69-year group was small, and its depth increase did not reach significance, likely because of low power. Vaccine-associated CD4 TCRs spanned the whole spike protein, with dominant responses in regions 160-218 and 743-854. Participants were mostly white British, with more females than males. The authors suggested clonal diversity may have been underestimated. After two AZD1222 doses, both the breadth and the depth of spike-specific TCRs were significantly higher than at day 0 and than in MenACWY recipients. No day 14 peak-response samples were available, so repertoires were characterized only after the peak T cell response.

According to the germline V gene, CDR1 reads SGDLS and CDR2 reads YYNGEE. Trimming costs V 0 bases and J 2 bases, and their ends lie 16 bases apart. There are 17 amino acids in the CDR3, from cysteine to phenylalanine inclusive. Only CDR3 DNA remains: 51 bases, in frame from the first base. The time point label here, explained by the study, means: about 28 days (+/-7) after the second vaccine dose. AZD1222 recipients whose second dose came at about 4 weeks and those whose second dose came at about 12 weeks were combined into one group, since spike-specific TCR depth and breadth did not differ between the two schedules. Samples from vaccinated people were obtained from the UK trials COV001 and COV002, which included a single-blind randomized controlled phase 2/3 trial of AZD1222 (ChAdOx1 nCoV-19) in healthy adults. Trial participant PBMC samples were collected at day 0 and day 28 after the second dose for TCRbeta chain sequencing.

The CDR3 regions of human TCRbeta chains were analyzed by immunosequencing. For the original study's pipeline: TCRs in the repertoires were matched against a reference library of SARS-CoV-2-specific TCRs that had been generated with the MIRA antigen-specificity platform. Breadth was defined as the fraction of unique TCRs that were SARS-CoV-2-associated, and depth was defined as the fraction of total T cells that were SARS-CoV-2-associated. Using the MIRA data, each spike-specific TCR was mapped to the spike region that the TCR reacts to and placed in a CD4 or CD8 class. Log10-transformed breadth and depth values were compared by one-way ANOVA with Sidak's multiple comparisons tests. Not all clones reach the TCRdb copy of this immuneACCESS table, which keeps in-frame sequences only. Checked studies attribute under half of the gap to unresolved V genes and leave the rest unexplained. V and J calls and clone size follow that table, whereas D and trimming were derived from the DNA. The sample includes approximately 140,000 clones, with 92% observed a single time. The ten largest clonotypes hold under 4.5% of the sample.

Concerning this clone itself: This clone's antigen is unknown. Base quality data are lacking; no much larger clone is found one base away.

The sequence is built from TRBV9 and TRBJ2-3; the D gene identity is not certain. Sequencing was performed on peripheral blood, taken 28 days after the second AZD1222 dose. This TCR came from an adult who received the AZD1222 COVID-19 vaccine. The CDR3 reads as follows: CASSVGQGPQPTDTQYF. The DNA is TGTGCCAGCAGCGTAGGCCAAGGTCCTCAGCCCACAGATACGCAGTATTTT.